This TCR beta chain was identified during a study of cytomegalovirus exposure and HLA in healthy donors. Study findings and constraints: Most TCR sequences were rare, but some public TCRs occurred in many donors.

This clone was seen more than once but under ten times. Its matching antigen is unknown. The CDR3 length is 16 residues. V gave up 1 base and J gave up 4 bases; unmatched junction bases: 10. Germline assignment: CDR1 GTSNPN and CDR2 SVGIG (reference sequence). The PCR employed 60 Vbeta primers together with 13 Jbeta primers. Sequencing was performed with immunoSEQ multiplex PCR; in TCRdb, only in-frame clones are kept and a portion is missing. The sample shows fewer than 150,000 clones, around 76% of them seen only once. The receptor's source is a male donor in good health and CMV-seronegative. The chain uses TRBV30 and TRBJ1-3; 7 bases line up with TRBD1. The source material was PBMCs. Here the CDR3 DNA reads TGTGCCTGGAGTGGGCTCGGAAGGGGGCTCGGAAACACCATATATTTT. It specifies CAWSGLGRGLGNTIYF. Filled out from reference TRBV30 and TRBJ1-3, the complete variable domain reads SQTIHQWPATLVQPVGSPLSLECTVEGTSNPNLYWYRQAAGRGLQLLFYSVGIGQISSEVPQNLSASRPQDRQFILSSKKLLLSDSGFYLCAWSGLGRGLGNTIYFGEGSWLTVV.